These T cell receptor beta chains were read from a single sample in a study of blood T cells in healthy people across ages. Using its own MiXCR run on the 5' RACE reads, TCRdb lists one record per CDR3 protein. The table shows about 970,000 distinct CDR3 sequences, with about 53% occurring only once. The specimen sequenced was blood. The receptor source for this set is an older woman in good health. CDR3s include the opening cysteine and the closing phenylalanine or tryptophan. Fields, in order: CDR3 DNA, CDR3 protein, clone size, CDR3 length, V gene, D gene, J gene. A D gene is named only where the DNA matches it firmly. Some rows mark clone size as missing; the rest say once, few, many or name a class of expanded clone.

cdr3_nt: TGTGCCATCGAGAACAGGGTAGACGAGACCCAGTACTTC; cdr3_aa: CAIENRVDETQYF; clone_size: -; cdr3_length: 13; v_call: TRBV28; d_call: -; j_call: TRBJ2-5
cdr3_nt: TGTGCCAGCAGAGGGGCTAGCGGGAGGTATAATCAAGAGACCCAGTACTTC; cdr3_aa: CASRGASGRYNQETQYF; clone_size: -; cdr3_length: 17; v_call: TRBV6-1; d_call: TRBD2; j_call: TRBJ2-5
cdr3_nt: TGCGCCAGCAGCTTGATCTCAGCAAGTACCTATGGCTACACCTTC; cdr3_aa: CASSLISASTYGYTF; clone_size: few; cdr3_length: 15; v_call: TRBV5-1; d_call: -; j_call: TRBJ1-2
cdr3_nt: TGTGCCAGCAGCATAACTTATCGAGCGGACGAGCAGTACTTC; cdr3_aa: CASSITYRADEQYF; clone_size: -; cdr3_length: 14; v_call: TRBV11-2; d_call: -; j_call: TRBJ2-7
cdr3_nt: TGTGCCAGCAGCGTAGGAGGGGACGGCGATACGCAGTATTTT; cdr3_aa: CASSVGGDGDTQYF; clone_size: -; cdr3_length: 14; v_call: TRBV7-2; d_call: -; j_call: TRBJ2-3
cdr3_nt: TGTGCCAGCAGTGTAATACAGGGACAGCCCCAGCATTTT; cdr3_aa: CASSVIQGQPQHF; clone_size: -; cdr3_length: 13; v_call: TRBV6-2/TRBV6-3; d_call: -; j_call: TRBJ1-5
cdr3_nt: TGCAGCGTTGCTCAGGGGGGGCTATATCAGCCCCAGCATTTT; cdr3_aa: CSVAQGGLYQPQHF; clone_size: few; cdr3_length: 14; v_call: TRBV29-1; d_call: TRBD1; j_call: TRBJ1-5
cdr3_nt: TGCGCCAGCAGCTTGGATCGGGCGGACAATGAGCAGTTCTTC; cdr3_aa: CASSLDRADNEQFF; clone_size: -; cdr3_length: 14; v_call: TRBV5-1; d_call: -; j_call: TRBJ2-1
cdr3_nt: TGTGCCAGCAGCCCCCAGGGGGGAACTAACTATGGCTACACCTTC; cdr3_aa: CASSPQGGTNYGYTF; clone_size: -; cdr3_length: 15; v_call: TRBV12-3/TRBV12-4; d_call: TRBD1; j_call: TRBJ1-2
cdr3_nt: TGTGCCATCAGCCCGGGCCTGCCGGCCCCAGAGACCCAGTACTTC; cdr3_aa: CAISPGLPAPETQYF; clone_size: -; cdr3_length: 15; v_call: TRBV10-3; d_call: -; j_call: TRBJ2-5
cdr3_nt: TGCAGTGCTAACTCCGACTCAGATCAATACAATGAGCAGTTCTTC; cdr3_aa: CSANSDSDQYNEQFF; clone_size: -; cdr3_length: 15; v_call: TRBV20-1; d_call: -; j_call: TRBJ2-1
cdr3_nt: TGTGCCAGCAGCGGACTAGCGAAATACAATGAGCAGTTCTTC; cdr3_aa: CASSGLAKYNEQFF; clone_size: -; cdr3_length: 14; v_call: TRBV11-2; d_call: TRBD2; j_call: TRBJ2-1
cdr3_nt: TGTGCCAGTACTCAAGCCGGGACAGGGGTAGAGACCCAGTACTTC; cdr3_aa: CASTQAGTGVETQYF; clone_size: few; cdr3_length: 15; v_call: TRBV25-1; d_call: TRBD1; j_call: TRBJ2-5
cdr3_nt: TGTGCCAGCAGTTGGGGACAGTACGGGAACACAGATACGCAGTATTTT; cdr3_aa: CASSWGQYGNTDTQYF; clone_size: -; cdr3_length: 16; v_call: TRBV28; d_call: TRBD1; j_call: TRBJ2-3
cdr3_nt: TGTGCCAGCTCCGCACACCCAGGGCTCACAGATACGCAGTATTTT; cdr3_aa: CASSAHPGLTDTQYF; clone_size: -; cdr3_length: 15; v_call: TRBV2; d_call: -; j_call: TRBJ2-3
cdr3_nt: TGCGCCAGCAGCCGCGGACAGGGGTCGGGGGAGGCTTTCTTT; cdr3_aa: CASSRGQGSGEAFF; clone_size: -; cdr3_length: 14; v_call: TRBV5-1; d_call: TRBD1; j_call: TRBJ1-1
cdr3_nt: TGTGCCAGCAGCCGGGGTGCGCGTAATGAAAAACTGTTTTTT; cdr3_aa: CASSRGARNEKLFF; clone_size: -; cdr3_length: 14; v_call: TRBV7-2; d_call: -; j_call: TRBJ1-4
cdr3_nt: TGCGCCAGCAGCCAAGTTGGGCTGAAGAGGGATACGCAGTATTTT; cdr3_aa: CASSQVGLKRDTQYF; clone_size: many; cdr3_length: 15; v_call: TRBV4-1; d_call: -; j_call: TRBJ2-3
cdr3_nt: TGTGCCAGCAGCTTAGTTGGGACTAGCGGGTGGGGGCAGTTCTTC; cdr3_aa: CASSLVGTSGWGQFF; clone_size: -; cdr3_length: 15; v_call: TRBV7-9; d_call: TRBD2; j_call: TRBJ2-1
cdr3_nt: TGTGCCAGCGGGCGGGGACTCACAGATACGCAGTATTTT; cdr3_aa: CASGRGLTDTQYF; clone_size: -; cdr3_length: 13; v_call: TRBV28; d_call: -; j_call: TRBJ2-3
cdr3_nt: TGCAGTGCTAGAGATCCGCGACAGGGGAAACACGAGCAGTACTTC; cdr3_aa: CSARDPRQGKHEQYF; clone_size: -; cdr3_length: 15; v_call: TRBV20-1; d_call: TRBD1; j_call: TRBJ2-7
cdr3_nt: TGCAGTGCTAGGTTGAGCGGAACCCTGCACGAGCAGTACTTC; cdr3_aa: CSARLSGTLHEQYF; clone_size: -; cdr3_length: 14; v_call: TRBV20-1; d_call: -; j_call: TRBJ2-7
cdr3_nt: TGTGCCAGCAGTTTTACGGGAATCATAGAGACCCAGTACTTC; cdr3_aa: CASSFTGIIETQYF; clone_size: -; cdr3_length: 14; v_call: TRBV12-3/TRBV12-4; d_call: -; j_call: TRBJ2-5
cdr3_nt: TGCGCCAGCAGCTTGTGGGGACAGGGGGCCCAAGAGACCCAGTACTTC; cdr3_aa: CASSLWGQGAQETQYF; clone_size: few; cdr3_length: 16; v_call: TRBV5-1; d_call: TRBD1; j_call: TRBJ2-5
cdr3_nt: TGCGCCAGCAGCTTGGACGGACAGAACTTCAATGAGCAGTTCTTC; cdr3_aa: CASSLDGQNFNEQFF; clone_size: -; cdr3_length: 15; v_call: TRBV5-1; d_call: -; j_call: TRBJ2-1
cdr3_nt: TGTGCCACCGGGACTAGCGGGAGGCTGGGAGAGACCCAGTACTTC; cdr3_aa: CATGTSGRLGETQYF; clone_size: -; cdr3_length: 15; v_call: TRBV7-2; d_call: TRBD2; j_call: TRBJ2-5
cdr3_nt: TGTGCCAGCGGTGAAGTGGGGGCCCTCTACGAGCAGTACTTC; cdr3_aa: CASGEVGALYEQYF; clone_size: -; cdr3_length: 14; v_call: TRBV6-1; d_call: -; j_call: TRBJ2-7